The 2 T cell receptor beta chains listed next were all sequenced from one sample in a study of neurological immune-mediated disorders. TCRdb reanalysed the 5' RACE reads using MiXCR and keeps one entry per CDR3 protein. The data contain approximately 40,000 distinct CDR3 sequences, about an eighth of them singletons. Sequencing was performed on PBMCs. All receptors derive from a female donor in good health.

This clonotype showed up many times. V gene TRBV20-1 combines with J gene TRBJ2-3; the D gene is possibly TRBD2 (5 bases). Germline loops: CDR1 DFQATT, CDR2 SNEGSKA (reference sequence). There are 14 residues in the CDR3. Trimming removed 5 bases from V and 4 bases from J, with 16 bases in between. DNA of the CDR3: TGCAGTGCTGTCTCTAGCCTCAATGCAGATACGCAGTATTTT. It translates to CSAVSSLNADTQYF.

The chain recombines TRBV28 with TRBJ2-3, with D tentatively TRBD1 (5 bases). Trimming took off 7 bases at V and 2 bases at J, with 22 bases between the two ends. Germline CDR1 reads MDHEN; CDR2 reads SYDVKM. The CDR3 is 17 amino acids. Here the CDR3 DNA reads TGTGCCAGCATCTCTAGTGGGGCCCTCTTTTTCACAGATACGCAGTATTTT. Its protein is CASISSGALFFTDTQYF.